This T cell receptor (beta chain) was sequenced for a study of T cell responses to AZD1222 COVID-19 vaccine. Data came from immunoSEQ multiplex PCR; TCRdb stores just in-frame clones and leaves some out. The sample records more than 150,000 clones, roughly 94% being singletons. CDR1 is SGHDT and CDR2 is YYEEEE in the germline V gene. This CDR3 region has 15 residues. V shed 3 bases and J shed 1 base, with 11 bases lying between them. About this clone itself: Its antigen is currently unknown.

Study-level points and caveats: Across the whole spike, CD4 TCRs peaked at regions 160-218 and 743-854.

The sequences come from peripheral blood, collected 28 days after the second AZD1222 dose. The V and J genes are TRBV5-6 and TRBJ1-5, with D unclear. The sequence was collected from an adult who received the AZD1222 COVID-19 vaccine. The CDR3 region is CASSSGGRSNQPQHF. The CDR3 bases are TGTGCCAGCAGCTCCGGTGGGCGAAGCAATCAGCCCCAGCATTTT.